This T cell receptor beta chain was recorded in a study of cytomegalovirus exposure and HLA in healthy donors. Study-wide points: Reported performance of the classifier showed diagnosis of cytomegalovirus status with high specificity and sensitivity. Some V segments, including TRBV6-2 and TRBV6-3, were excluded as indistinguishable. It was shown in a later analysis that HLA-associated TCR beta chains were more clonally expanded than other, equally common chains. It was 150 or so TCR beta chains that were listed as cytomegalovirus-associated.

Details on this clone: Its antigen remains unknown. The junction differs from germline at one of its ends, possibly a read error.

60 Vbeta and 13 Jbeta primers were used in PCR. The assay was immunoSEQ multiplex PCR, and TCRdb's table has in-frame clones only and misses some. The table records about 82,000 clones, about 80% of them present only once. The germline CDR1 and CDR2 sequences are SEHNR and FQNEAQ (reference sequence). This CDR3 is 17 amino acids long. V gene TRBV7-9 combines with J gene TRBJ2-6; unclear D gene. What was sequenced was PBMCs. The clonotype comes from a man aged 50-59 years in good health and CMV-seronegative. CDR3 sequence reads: CSSSPRQVYSGANVLTF. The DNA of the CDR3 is TGTTCCAGCAGCCCGCGTCAGGTTTACTCTGGGGCCAACGTCCTGACTTTC.